This entry is about one TCR beta chain. What it binds is unknown. Trimming cost V 5 bases and J 4 bases, with 13 bases left between them. This CDR3 is built from 14 residues. The germline gives CDR1 SEHNR, CDR2 FQNEAQ (reference sequence). TCRdb re-analysed the reads in MiXCR, keeping a single row per CDR3 protein. This repertoire shows fewer than 55,000 distinct CDR3 sequences, less than 20% found once; its top ten account for about four fifths. These data are taken from a study of T cell repertoires in cytomegalovirus infection. Study-wide context: Both recently identified HLA-C-restricted and well-studied HLA-B-restricted CMV epitopes were used in the study. Study results and caveats: Cumulative public TCR beta family frequency identified CMV carriers with the relevant HLA.

The sequence was obtained from a human donor in good health (CMV status not recorded). Some clones in this sample may be carry-over from other donors' samples. This specimen was CD8+ T cells from cultured PBMCs, taken from culture after CMV antigen stimulation. The chain uses TRBV7-9 and TRBJ2-3, with a possible D match to TRBD2 (6 bases). The CDR3 reads CASSEEGIADTQYF. The CDR3 region has the DNA TGTGCCAGCAGCGAGGAGGGGATCGCAGATACGCAGTATTTT.